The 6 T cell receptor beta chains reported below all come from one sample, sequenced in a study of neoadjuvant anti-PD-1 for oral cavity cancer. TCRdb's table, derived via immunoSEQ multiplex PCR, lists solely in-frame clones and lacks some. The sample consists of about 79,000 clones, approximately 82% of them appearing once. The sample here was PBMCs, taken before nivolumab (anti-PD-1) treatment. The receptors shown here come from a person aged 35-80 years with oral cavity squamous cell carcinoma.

The DNA for the CDR3 is TGTGCCAGCTCACCCCTCGGACAGGGAAGCCCGGAGACCCAGTACTTC. This codes for CASSPLGQGSPETQYF. The chain uses TRBV18 and TRBJ2-5; TRBD1 aligns across 8 bases. Germline assignment: CDR1 KGHSH and CDR2 LQKENI. CDR3 length equals 16 residues. The J segment lost 5 bases and the V segment lost 3 bases, leaving 11 bases of the junction unmatched.

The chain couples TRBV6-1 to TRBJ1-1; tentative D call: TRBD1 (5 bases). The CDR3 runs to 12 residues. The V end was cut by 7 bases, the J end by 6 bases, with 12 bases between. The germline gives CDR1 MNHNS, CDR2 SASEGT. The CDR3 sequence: CASTDTDSEAFF. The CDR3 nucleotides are TGTGCCAGCACGGACACCGATTCTGAAGCTTTCTTT.

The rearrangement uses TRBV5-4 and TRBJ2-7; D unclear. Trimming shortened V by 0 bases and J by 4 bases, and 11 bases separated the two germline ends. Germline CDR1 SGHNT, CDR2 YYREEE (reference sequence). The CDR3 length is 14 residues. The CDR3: CASSLAGERYEQYF. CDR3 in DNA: TGTGCCAGCAGCTTGGCTGGGGAACGGTACGAGCAGTACTTC.

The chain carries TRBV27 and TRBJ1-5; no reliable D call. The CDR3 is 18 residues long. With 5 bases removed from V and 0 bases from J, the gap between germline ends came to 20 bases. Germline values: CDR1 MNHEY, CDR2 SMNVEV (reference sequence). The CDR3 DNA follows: TGTGCCAGCAGTACCGGAGGCCCGGGGTCTTATAGCAATCAGCCCCAGCATTTT. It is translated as CASSTGGPGSYSNQPQHF.

The CDR3 coding sequence is TGTGCCAGCAGGGCGACTAGCGCGAACACCGGGGAGCTGTTTTTT. It encodes CASRATSANTGELFF. The rearrangement uses TRBV2 and TRBJ2-2; 8 bases are a match to TRBD2. The CDR3 length is 15 residues. The ends lost 6 bases at V and 0 bases at J; junction bases unmatched: 3. CDR1 is SNHLY and CDR2 is FYNNEI in the germline V gene.

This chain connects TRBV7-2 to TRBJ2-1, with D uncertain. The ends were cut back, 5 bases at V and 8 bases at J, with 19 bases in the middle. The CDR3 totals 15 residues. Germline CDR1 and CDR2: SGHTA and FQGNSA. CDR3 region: CASSPRAGKADEQFF. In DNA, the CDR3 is TGTGCCAGCAGCCCTCGGGCAGGCAAGGCTGATGAGCAGTTCTTC.